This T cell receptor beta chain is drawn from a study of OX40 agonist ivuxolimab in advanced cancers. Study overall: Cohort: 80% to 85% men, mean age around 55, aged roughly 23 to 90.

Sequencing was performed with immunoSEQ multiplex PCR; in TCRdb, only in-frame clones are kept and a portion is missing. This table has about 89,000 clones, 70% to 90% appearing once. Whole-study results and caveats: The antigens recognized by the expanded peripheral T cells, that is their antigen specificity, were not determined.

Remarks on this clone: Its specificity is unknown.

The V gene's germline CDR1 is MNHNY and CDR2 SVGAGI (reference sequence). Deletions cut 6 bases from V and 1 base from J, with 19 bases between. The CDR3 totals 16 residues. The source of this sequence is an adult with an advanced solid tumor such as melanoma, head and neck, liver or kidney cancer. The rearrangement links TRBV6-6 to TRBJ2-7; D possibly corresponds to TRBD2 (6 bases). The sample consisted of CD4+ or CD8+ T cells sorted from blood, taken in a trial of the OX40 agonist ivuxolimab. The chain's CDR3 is CASSPPLAGRSYEQYF. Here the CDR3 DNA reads TGTGCCAGCAGCCCCCCACTAGCTGGGAGGTCCTACGAGCAGTACTTC.